This T cell receptor (beta chain) emerged from a study of vaccination and CD4 T cells after COVID-19. The CDR3 consists of 12 residues. Germline loops: CDR1 ENHRY, CDR2 SYGVKD. Trimming removed 8 bases at V and 3 bases at J, with 7 bases between. Oncomine TCR Beta short-read sequencing was applied to DNA from cultured CD4+ T cells. One entry per CDR3 protein results from TCRdb running MiXCR on the PCR reads. This repertoire shows around 20,000 distinct CDR3 sequences, 20% to 30% found once; its top ten account for roughly 11%. Regarding treatment: roughly 10-day PBMC culture with coronavirus spike peptide pools or control peptides (ViraFEST assay). This clonotype has just a few counts. The antigen remains unidentified.

The sequenced sample was cultured CD4+ T cells from blood. The TCR originated in a human donor with COVID-19. The chain links TRBV10-3 to TRBJ2-2; D is ambiguous. The CDR3 loop is CAIADDTGELFF. The CDR3 nucleotides are TGTGCCATCGCTGACGACACCGGGGAGCTGTTTTTT.